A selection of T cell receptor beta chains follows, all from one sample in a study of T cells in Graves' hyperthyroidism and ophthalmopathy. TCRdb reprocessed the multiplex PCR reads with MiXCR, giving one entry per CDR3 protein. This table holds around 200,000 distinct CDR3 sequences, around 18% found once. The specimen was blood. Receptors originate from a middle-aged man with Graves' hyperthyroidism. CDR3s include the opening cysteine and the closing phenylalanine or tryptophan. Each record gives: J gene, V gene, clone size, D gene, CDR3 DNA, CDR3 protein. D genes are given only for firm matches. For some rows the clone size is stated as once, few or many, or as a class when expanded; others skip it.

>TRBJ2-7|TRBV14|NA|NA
TGTGCCAGCAGCCCTTTGGGAGTGGGGCGTGACTACGAGCAGTACTTC
CASSPLGVGRDYEQYF
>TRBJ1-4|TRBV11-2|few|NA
TGTGCCAGCGGGAGAATTAATGAAAAACTGTTTTTT
CASGRINEKLFF
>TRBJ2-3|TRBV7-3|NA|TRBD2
TGTGCCAGCAAGGGTTCCCAGGGCGGGGGGAGCACAGATACGCAGTATTTT
CASKGSQGGGSTDTQYF
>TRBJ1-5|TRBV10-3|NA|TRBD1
TGTGCCATCAGTCCCAGGGACAGGGCCACTCAGCCCCAGCATTTT
CAISPRDRATQPQHF
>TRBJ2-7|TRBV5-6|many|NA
TGTGCCAGCAGCTTGGTTGGGACAAAATACGAGCAGTACTTC
CASSLVGTKYEQYF
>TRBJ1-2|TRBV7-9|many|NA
TGTGCCAGCAGCGCCCGAGGGTTTCGAGGCTACACCTTC
CASSARGFRGYTF
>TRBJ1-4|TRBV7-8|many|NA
TGTGCCAGCAGCTTCTTAGCGGGGCTTAATGAAAAACTGTTTTTT
CASSFLAGLNEKLFF
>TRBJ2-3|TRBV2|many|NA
TGTGCCAGCAGGGGGGGCGGAGATACGCAGTATTTT
CASRGGGDTQYF
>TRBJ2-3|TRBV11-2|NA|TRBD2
TGTGCCAGCAGCCCGACGGGGGGGAGCACAGATACGCAGTATTTT
CASSPTGGSTDTQYF
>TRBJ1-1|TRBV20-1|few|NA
TGCAGTGCTAGTAATCCGGGGGCGGGGGATGTAGCTTTCTTT
CSASNPGAGDVAFF
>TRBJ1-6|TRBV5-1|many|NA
TGCGCCAGCAGCTTGCCTGCAGGGTCGCCCTATAATTCACCCCTCCACTTT
CASSLPAGSPYNSPLHF
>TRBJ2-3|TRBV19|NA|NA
TGTGCCATCCATCCGGGAGTGACAGATACGCAGTATTTT
CAIHPGVTDTQYF
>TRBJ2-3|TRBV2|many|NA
TGTGCCAGCACCCAAGATCTGATTGGCACAGATACGCAGTATTTT
CASTQDLIGTDTQYF
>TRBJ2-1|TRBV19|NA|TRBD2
TGTGCCAGTAGTATAGGGTCGGGGGGCAATGAGCAGTTCTTC
CASSIGSGGNEQFF
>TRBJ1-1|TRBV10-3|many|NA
TGTGCCATCAGTGAGTCTGAGGGGACTGAAGCTTTCTTT
CAISESEGTEAFF
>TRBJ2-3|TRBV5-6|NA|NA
TGTGCCAGCAGCTTGGTCCAAGCAGATACGCAGTATTTT
CASSLVQADTQYF
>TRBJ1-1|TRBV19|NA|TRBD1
TGTGCCAGCGGGACAGGGGATCTGAAAGGCACTGAAGCTTTCTTT
CASGTGDLKGTEAFF
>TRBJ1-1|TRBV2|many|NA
TGTGCCAGCAGTGAAGCGGGGCCAGACACTGAAGCTTTCTTT
CASSEAGPDTEAFF
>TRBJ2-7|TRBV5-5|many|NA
TGTGCCAGCAGCTTGGGAACCATGGGCTACGAGCAGTACTTC
CASSLGTMGYEQYF
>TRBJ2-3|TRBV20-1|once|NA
TGCAGTGCGCTGACGGCAGATACGCAGTATTTT
CSALTADTQYF
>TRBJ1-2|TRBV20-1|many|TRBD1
TGCAGTGCTAGAGTCCAGACAGGGGGCCGAGACTATGGCTACACCTTC
CSARVQTGGRDYGYTF
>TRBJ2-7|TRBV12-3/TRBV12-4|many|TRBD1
TGTGCCAGCAGTTTTTGGCAGGACAGGGCTTACGAGCAGTACTTC
CASSFWQDRAYEQYF
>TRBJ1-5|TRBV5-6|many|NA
TGTGCCAGCAGCTTCTACAGGACGACTAGCAATCAGCCCCAGCATTTT
CASSFYRTTSNQPQHF
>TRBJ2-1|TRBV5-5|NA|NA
TGTGCCAGCAGCTTGGTTACGGGGCAGGGTGAGCAGTTCTTC
CASSLVTGQGEQFF
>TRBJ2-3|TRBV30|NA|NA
TGTGCCTGGAGTGGTTTCACAGATACGCAGTATTTT
CAWSGFTDTQYF
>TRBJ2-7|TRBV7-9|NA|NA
TGTGCCAGCAGCCGTGCCCGGGGGAAATCTGTCTACGAGCAGTACTTC
CASSRARGKSVYEQYF
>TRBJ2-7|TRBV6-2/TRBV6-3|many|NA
TGTGCCAGCTGGAAGGTCGGGACATCGAGCTCCTACGAGCAGTACTTC
CASWKVGTSSSYEQYF
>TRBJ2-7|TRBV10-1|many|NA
TGCGCCAGCAGTGGGAACATTGGCTACGAGCAGTACTTC
CASSGNIGYEQYF
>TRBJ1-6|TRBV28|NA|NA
TGTGCCAGCAGTTTACTGGGCCCGGCGGGTTCACCCCTCCACTTT
CASSLLGPAGSPLHF
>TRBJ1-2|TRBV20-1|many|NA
TGCAGTGCTAGGGGGGCAGGCTTCTATGGCTACACCTTC
CSARGAGFYGYTF
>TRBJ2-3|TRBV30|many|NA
TGTGCCTCCCATTACGGGTTTGCGTCCGATACGCAGTATTTT
CASHYGFASDTQYF
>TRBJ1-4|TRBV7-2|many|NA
TGTGCCAGCAGCTTAGGTCGGCATGCAACTAATGAAAAACTGTTTTTT
CASSLGRHATNEKLFF
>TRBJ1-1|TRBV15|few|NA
TGTGCCACCAGCAGGGAGTATATGACTGAAGCTTTCTTT
CATSREYMTEAFF
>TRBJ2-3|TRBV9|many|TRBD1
TGTGCCAGCAGCACGCGGACAGGATATGCAGATACGCAGTATTTT
CASSTRTGYADTQYF
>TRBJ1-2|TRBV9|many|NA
TGTGCCAGCAGCGTCGACAATTACAACTATGGCTACACCTTC
CASSVDNYNYGYTF
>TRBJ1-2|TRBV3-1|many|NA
TGTGCCAGCAGCCAAGAAGACAGAAACTATGGCTACACCTTC
CASSQEDRNYGYTF
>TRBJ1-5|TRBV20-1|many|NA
TGCAGTGCTAGAGACGGCGGATTCATGGGCAATCAGCCCCAGCATTTT
CSARDGGFMGNQPQHF